The rows below give T cell receptor beta chains drawn from one sample of a study of shared clonotypes between healthy human individuals. Clones were read by immunoSEQ multiplex PCR, and TCRdb kept only the in-frame ones, dropping some. The sample lists 2 million to 3 million clones, 85% to 95% occurring once. Sample: naive CD4+ T cells sorted from blood. The receptor source for this set is a man between 18 and 29 years old in good health. Both conserved end residues are part of each CDR3. The D gene is left open where the match is weak. A clone size is listed for some rows: how often the clone was seen (once, few, many), or a class if it is expanded.

>NA|TRBJ1-6|NA|TRBV9
CASSLDIYNSPLHF
TGTGCCAGCTCCCTGGATATCTATAATTCACCCCTCCACTTT
>NA|TRBJ1-1|NA|TRBV5-4
CASSLAGQAMNTEAFF
TGTGCCAGCAGCTTGGCCGGGCAGGCCATGAACACTGAAGCTTTCTTT
>NA|TRBJ2-7|NA|TRBV30
CAWGLPSRHYEQYF
TGTGCCTGGGGCCTCCCGTCTCGTCACTACGAGCAGTACTTC
>TRBD1|TRBJ2-2|NA|TRBV11-2
CASSTTGGANTGELFF
TGTGCCAGCAGCACGACAGGGGGCGCGAACACCGGGGAGCTGTTTTTT
>NA|TRBJ2-1|once|TRBV9
CASSATSSPYNEQFF
TGTGCCAGCAGCGCGACTAGTTCGCCCTACAATGAGCAGTTCTTC
>NA|TRBJ1-5|once|TRBV30
CAWSVGGALNQPQHF
TGTGCCTGGAGTGTGGGGGGGGCCCTCAATCAGCCCCAGCATTTT
>NA|TRBJ2-5|NA|TRBV2
CASRSTGAETQYF
TGTGCCAGCAGATCGACGGGGGCTGAGACCCAGTACTTC
>NA|TRBJ2-7|NA|TRBV5-8
CASSLKTASLYF
TGTGCCAGCAGCTTGAAGACTGCCAGTCTGTACTTC
>TRBD1|TRBJ1-2|NA|TRBV6-6
CASSYPQGDGYTF
TGTGCCAGCAGTTACCCCCAGGGGGATGGCTACACCTTC
>TRBD1|TRBJ2-7|NA|TRBV18
CASSPPGQGGYEQYF
TGTGCCAGCTCACCTCCCGGACAGGGTGGTTACGAGCAGTACTTC
>NA|TRBJ1-1|NA|TRBV5-4
CASSAQGLGSNTEAFF
TGTGCCAGCAGCGCCCAGGGGTTGGGATCCAACACTGAAGCTTTCTTT